This T cell receptor (beta chain) was sequenced for a study of OX40 agonist ivuxolimab in advanced cancers. Study information: Administration of intravenous ivuxolimab to patients occurred every 2 weeks at 0.01 to 10 mg/kg.

Excluded were patients having autoimmune disease history or systemic immunosuppression. The method was immunoSEQ multiplex PCR; TCRdb's version includes in-frame clones alone and lacks a portion of them. The repertoire holds about 76,000 clones, with approximately 86% as singletons. As concerns this clone: Its antigen is still unknown.

The V end lost 6 bases, the J end lost 1 base, and 15 bases lay between the germline ends. CDR3 length: 15 amino acids. Germline V gene lookup returns CDR1 MNHNS and CDR2 SASEGT. The study's findings and limits: Clones of CD4+ and CD8+ blood T cells grew by week 6 at doses of 0.1 to 3.0 mg/kg.

Source: CD4+ or CD8+ T cells sorted from blood, taken in a trial of the OX40 agonist ivuxolimab. This clonotype was obtained from an adult with an advanced solid tumor such as melanoma, head and neck, liver or kidney cancer. The gene calls are TRBV6-1 and TRBJ2-5, with D perhaps assigned TRBD1 or TRBD2 (6 bases each). The CDR3 protein is CASRGAGSGQETQYF. Written as DNA, the CDR3 is TGTGCCAGCAGGGGGGCGGGATCGGGCCAAGAGACCCAGTACTTC.